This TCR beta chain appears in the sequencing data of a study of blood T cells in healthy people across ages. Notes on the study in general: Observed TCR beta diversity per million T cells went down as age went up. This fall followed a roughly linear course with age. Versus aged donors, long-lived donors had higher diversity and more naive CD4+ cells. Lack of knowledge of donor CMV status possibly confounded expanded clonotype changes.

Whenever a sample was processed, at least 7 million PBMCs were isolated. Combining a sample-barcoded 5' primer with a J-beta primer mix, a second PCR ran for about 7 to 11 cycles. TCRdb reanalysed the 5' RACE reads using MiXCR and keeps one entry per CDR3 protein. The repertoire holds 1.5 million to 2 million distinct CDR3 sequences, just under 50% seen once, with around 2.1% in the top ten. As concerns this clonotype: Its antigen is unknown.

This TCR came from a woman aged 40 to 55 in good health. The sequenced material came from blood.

CDR3 region: CASSQGGQGAQETQYF. CDR3 in DNA: TGTGCCAGCAGCCAAGGGGGACAGGGGGCCCAAGAGACCCAGTACTTC. V and J are TRBV4-2 and TRBJ2-5; the match to TRBD1 covers 12 bases. The CDR3 has 16 residues. J gave up 1 base and V 1 base, and 1 base lay outside the gene matches. Looked up from germline, CDR1 is LGHNA and CDR2 is YNFKEQ.